The 6 T cell receptor beta chains presented below share a single source sample, sequenced in a study of T cell responses to AZD1222 COVID-19 vaccine. TCRdb keeps only in-frame clones here, not all; method: immunoSEQ multiplex PCR. The repertoire holds 72,000 or so clones, with 80% to 90% as singletons. Here the sequenced sample was peripheral blood, taken 28 days after the second AZD1222 dose. The origin of the receptors is an adult who received the AZD1222 COVID-19 vaccine.

This chain links TRBV12-1 with TRBJ2-7. TRBV12-1 is a known pseudogene. CDR3 size: 15 residues. The chain's CDR3 is CASSFARVIRYEQYF. The CDR3 DNA sequence: TGTGCCAGCAGCTTTGCGCGAGTAATAAGGTACGAGCAGTACTTC.

This chain joins TRBV6-5 and TRBJ2-5, with TRBD1 as a possible D gene (6 bases). The CDR3 sequence is 14 residues long. Per the germline V gene, CDR1 is MNHEY and CDR2 is SVGAGI. With 4 bases removed from V and 2 bases from J, the gap between germline ends came to 11 bases. CDR3 in DNA: TGTGCCAGCAGTTCCGGACAGATACAAGAGACCCAGTACTTC. Translated, it gives CASSSGQIQETQYF.

This chain joins TRBV5-6 and TRBJ1-5; unclear D gene. V was cut by 0 bases and J by 3 bases, with 7 bases left in between. Looked up from germline, CDR1 is SGHDT and CDR2 is YYEEEE. The CDR3 consists of 14 residues. CDR3 region: CASSLGHFNQPQHF. CDR3 coding DNA: TGTGCCAGCAGCTTGGGACACTTCAATCAGCCCCAGCATTTT.

The rearrangement uses TRBV6-5 and TRBJ2-2, with unresolved D. CDR1 MNHEY and CDR2 SVGAGI come from the germline V gene. The CDR3 consists of 11 residues. V was pared by 7 bases and J by 9 bases, with 9 bases between. CDR3 DNA sequence: TGTGCCAGCATGAAGGACCGGGAGCTGTTTTTT. It yields the protein CASMKDRELFF.

This chain uses TRBV7-3 with TRBJ2-3, with 8 bases that match TRBD2. Germline loops: CDR1 SGHTA, CDR2 FQGTGA. The CDR3 loop spans 15 amino acids. The junction had 8 bases not matched to a gene; V was cut back by 5 bases and J by 4 bases. Here the CDR3 DNA reads TGTGCCAGCAGCCTGAGCGGGAGAGTTTCAGATACGCAGTATTTT. Its translation is CASSLSGRVSDTQYF. Variable domain in full (rest from reference TRBV7-3 and TRBJ2-3): GAGVSQTPSNKVTEKGKYVELRCDPISGHTALYWYRQSLGQGPEFLIYFQGTGAADDSGLPNDRFFAVRPEGSVSTLKIQRTERGDSAVYLCASSLSGRVSDTQYFGPGTRLTVL.

This chain joins TRBV29-1 and TRBJ2-3; 7 nucleotides line up with TRBD1. J gave up 5 bases and V 4 bases, and 15 bases lay outside the gene matches. The CDR3 contains 16 residues. Germline CDR1 and CDR2: SQVTM and ANQGSEA. The DNA of the CDR3 is TGCAGCGTTGTGAGGCCCAGAGGGGGCATCGGAGATACGCAGTATTTT. It specifies CSVVRPRGGIGDTQYF.